This TCR beta chain was found in a study of human T cells and chemical hapten exposure. Study observations and caveats: It was expanded TCRs that formed significantly more large CDR3 similarity clusters than controls did.

Unique molecular identifiers were affixed to discrete cDNA molecules within the library. In the original analysis: A per-sample median of around 100,000 TCRs was observed, with counts ranging from 23,224 to 690,600. TCRdb re-analysed the RACE reads in MiXCR, keeping a single row per CDR3 protein. In this record, the V and J calls reflect TCRdb's handling and not the investigators' own analysis. The sample lists 75,000 to 100,000 distinct CDR3 sequences, 7% to 10% occurring once. Trimming took off 4 bases at V and 5 bases at J, with 16 bases between the two ends. Germline-derived CDR1 and CDR2 are SGHRS and YFSETQ. The CDR3 runs 15 residues. With regard to this clonotype: What it binds is not known.

Stated time point: patch test 2, 6 weeks after DPC sensitization. Treatment: therapeutic diphenylcyclopropenone sensitization with weekly scalp DPC. Source: whole blood, taken in connection with sensitization to the hapten diphenylcyclopropenone (DPC). The clonotype originates from a woman between 40 and 50 years old with alopecia areata. Some clones in this sample may be carry-over from other donors' samples. This chain connects TRBV5-1 to TRBJ2-1; D gene uncertain. The CDR3 DNA is TGCGCCAGCAGCCCGAAGGGCAATCCGAACAATGAGCAGTTCTTC. This encodes CASSPKGNPNNEQFF.